These 10 T cell receptor beta chains were sequenced from one sample in a study of cytomegalovirus exposure and HLA in healthy donors. Assay: immunoSEQ multiplex PCR; the TCRdb copy retains only in-frame clones and omits some. The sample has some 340,000 clones; 87% are singletons. Source material: PBMCs. These receptors were obtained from a woman aged 30 to 39 in good health and CMV-seropositive.

This clone was detected many times. V usage is TRBV11-2 and J usage is TRBJ2-2; D ambiguous. Trimming stripped 1 base from V and 6 bases from J, with 12 bases between. Looked up from germline, CDR1 is SGHAT and CDR2 is FQNNGV. CDR3 length equals 15 residues. The DNA for the CDR3 is TGTGCCAGCAGCTTAGGCGTCCTTGGCGCCGGGGAGCTGTTTTTT. As protein: CASSLGVLGAGELFF.

The rearrangement links TRBV7-2 to TRBJ1-5, with D unclear. This CDR3 comprises 16 residues. Germline V CDR1 and CDR2: SGHTA, FQGNSA. V was pared by 1 base and J by 3 bases, with 13 bases between. The CDR3 protein is CASSLVTAWPNQPQHF. The CDR3 DNA is TGTGCCAGCAGCTTAGTAACGGCATGGCCCAATCAGCCCCAGCATTTT.

The CDR3 loop reads CASSLGGSTNYGYTF. DNA for the CDR3: TGTGCCAGCAGCTTGGGAGGATCGACTAACTATGGCTACACCTTC. This chain uses TRBV7-2 with TRBJ1-2; D gene ambiguous. The V end lost 3 bases, the J end lost 0 bases, and 11 bases lay between the germline ends. CDR3 length: 15 amino acids. CDR1 is SGHTA and CDR2 is FQGNSA in the germline V gene.

The gene calls are TRBV30 and TRBJ2-4, with 10 positions matching TRBD2. Germline CDR1 is GTSNPN and CDR2 is SVGIG (reference sequence). The V and J ends lost 4 bases and 0 bases, in that order; junction bases with no gene match: 3. The CDR3 loop spans 15 amino acids. CDR3 amino acids: CAWIRLAGAKNIQYF. DNA for the CDR3: TGTGCCTGGATTAGACTAGCGGGAGCCAAAAACATTCAGTACTTC.

V is TRBV28 and J is TRBJ1-5, with 8 bases aligning to TRBD1. Losses at the gene ends were 5 bases for V and 1 base for J; bases not matched to a gene: 7. CDR1 is MDHEN, CDR2 SYDVKM, per germline. The CDR3 sequence is 16 residues long. The CDR3 bases are TGTGCCAGCAGTGATTCAGGGGGCTTGAGCAATCAGCCCCAGCATTTT. Protein: CASSDSGGLSNQPQHF.

The gene calls are TRBV5-6 and TRBJ1-6; 11 nucleotides match TRBD1. CDR3 length: 13 residues. V was pared by 4 bases and J by 14 bases, with 5 bases of the junction left unmatched. The germline gives CDR1 SGHDT, CDR2 YYEEEE. The CDR3 bases are TGTGCCAGCAGCCAGGGACAGGGGGATACCCTCCACTTT. Its translation is CASSQGQGDTLHF.

The chain combines TRBV28 with TRBJ1-2; D unresolved. Germline CDR1 MDHEN, CDR2 SYDVKM. The CDR3 runs to 13 residues. V was trimmed by 6 bases and J by 5 bases, leaving 13 bases between them. The CDR3 reads CASRSIDWYGYTF. The CDR3 DNA sequence: TGTGCCAGCAGATCCATCGATTGGTATGGCTACACCTTC.

The V gene is TRBV27, the J gene TRBJ2-7, with 8 bases that match TRBD1. The germline V gene has CDR1 MNHEY and CDR2 SMNVEV (reference sequence). This CDR3 is built from 14 residues. V shed 6 bases and J 5 bases; nucleotides not matched to a gene: 9. The DNA of the CDR3 is TGTGCCAGCAGCCAAGGACAGGGATCCGACGAGCAGTACTTC. It specifies CASSQGQGSDEQYF.

This clone was detected once. This chain links TRBV27 with TRBJ2-7; 8 bases are a match to TRBD2. The CDR3 has 15 residues. The J segment lost 6 bases and the V segment lost 1 base, leaving 8 bases of the junction unmatched. Per germline, CDR1 MNHEY and CDR2 SMNVEV (reference sequence). The CDR3 nucleotides read TGTGCCAGCAGTTTATTTCAGCGGGAGACCGTCGAGCAGTACTTC. Translation gives CASSLFQRETVEQYF.

The chain uses TRBV7-6 and TRBJ1-1; possibly TRBD1 for D (6 bases). The length of the CDR3 is 13 residues. Germline values: CDR1 SGHVS, CDR2 FNYEAQ. V lost 5 bases and J lost 3, with 10 bases in between. The CDR3 protein is CASSLQGYTEAFF. The CDR3 DNA reads as TGTGCCAGCAGCCTCCAGGGGTACACTGAAGCTTTCTTT.